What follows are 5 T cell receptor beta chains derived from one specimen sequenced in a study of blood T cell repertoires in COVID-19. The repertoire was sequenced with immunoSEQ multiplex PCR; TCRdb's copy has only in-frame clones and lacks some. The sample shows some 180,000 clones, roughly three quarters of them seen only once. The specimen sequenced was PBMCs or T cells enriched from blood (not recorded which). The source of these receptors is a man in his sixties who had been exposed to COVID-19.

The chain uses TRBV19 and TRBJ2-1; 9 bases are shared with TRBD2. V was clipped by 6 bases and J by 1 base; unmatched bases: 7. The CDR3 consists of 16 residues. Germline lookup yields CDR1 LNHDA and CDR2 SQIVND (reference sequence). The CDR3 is CASRELAGLSYNEQFF. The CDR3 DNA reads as TGTGCCAGTAGGGAACTAGCGGGCCTTTCCTACAATGAGCAGTTCTTC. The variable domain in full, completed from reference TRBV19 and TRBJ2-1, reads DGGITQSPKYLFRKEGQNVTLSCEQNLNHDAMYWYRQDPGQGLRLIYYSQIVNDFQKGDIAEGYSVSREKKESFPLTVTSAQKNPTAFYLCASRELAGLSYNEQFFGPGTRLTVL.

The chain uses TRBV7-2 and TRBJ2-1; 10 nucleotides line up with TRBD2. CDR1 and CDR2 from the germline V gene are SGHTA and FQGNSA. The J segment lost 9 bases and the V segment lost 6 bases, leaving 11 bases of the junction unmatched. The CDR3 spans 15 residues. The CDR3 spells CASRALELAGAEQFF. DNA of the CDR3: TGTGCCAGCAGGGCTTTGGAGCTAGCGGGAGCTGAGCAGTTCTTC.

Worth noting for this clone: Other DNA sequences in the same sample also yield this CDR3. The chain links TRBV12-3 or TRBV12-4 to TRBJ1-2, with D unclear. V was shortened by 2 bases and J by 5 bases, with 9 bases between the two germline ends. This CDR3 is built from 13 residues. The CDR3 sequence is CASSLQSGYGYTF. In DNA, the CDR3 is TGTGCCAGCAGTTTACAAAGCGGATATGGCTACACCTTC.

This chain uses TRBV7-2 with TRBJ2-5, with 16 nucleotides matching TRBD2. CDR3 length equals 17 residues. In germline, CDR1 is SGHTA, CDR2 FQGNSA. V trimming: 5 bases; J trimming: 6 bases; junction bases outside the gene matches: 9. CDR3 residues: CASSKGLAGGPEQTQYF. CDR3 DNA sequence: TGTGCCAGCAGCAAGGGACTAGCGGGAGGGCCGGAACAGACCCAGTACTTC.

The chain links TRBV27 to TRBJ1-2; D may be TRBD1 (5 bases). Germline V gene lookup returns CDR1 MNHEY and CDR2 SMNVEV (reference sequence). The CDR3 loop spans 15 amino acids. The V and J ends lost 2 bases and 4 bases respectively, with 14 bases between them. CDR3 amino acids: CASSLEGVASYGYTF. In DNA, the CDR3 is TGTGCCAGCAGTTTAGAAGGGGTCGCAAGCTATGGCTACACCTTC.